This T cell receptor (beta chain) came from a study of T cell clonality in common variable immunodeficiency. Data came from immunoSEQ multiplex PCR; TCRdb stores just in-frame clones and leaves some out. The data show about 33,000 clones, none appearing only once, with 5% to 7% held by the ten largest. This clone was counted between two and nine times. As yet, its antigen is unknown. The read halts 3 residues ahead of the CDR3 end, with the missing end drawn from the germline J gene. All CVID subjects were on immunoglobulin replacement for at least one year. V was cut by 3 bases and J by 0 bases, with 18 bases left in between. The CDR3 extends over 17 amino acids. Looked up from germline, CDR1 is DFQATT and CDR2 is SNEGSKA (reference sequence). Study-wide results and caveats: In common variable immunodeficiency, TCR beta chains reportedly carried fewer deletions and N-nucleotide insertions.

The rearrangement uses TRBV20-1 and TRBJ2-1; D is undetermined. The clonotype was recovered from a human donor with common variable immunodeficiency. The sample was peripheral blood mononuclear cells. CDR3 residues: CSARKKLRSSSYNEQFF. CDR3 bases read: TGCAGTGCTAGGAAGAAGTTGAGGTCTAGCTCCTACAATGAG.